The T cell receptor beta chain under discussion was sequenced for a study of follicular helper T cells after annual influenza vaccination. The time point: 2015-2016 season, 7 days after influenza vaccination. TCRdb keeps only in-frame clones here, not all; method: immunoSEQ multiplex PCR. The repertoire holds roughly 10,000 clones, around four fifths seen once, with around 0.43% in the top ten. The source was CXCR5- memory CD4+ T cells sorted from blood, collected 7 days after influenza vaccination. This receptor was identified in an adult who received the influenza vaccine.

The CDR3 nucleotides read TGTGCCAGCAGCGCCTTACAGGGACCAAACTATGGCTACACCTTC. Protein sequence: CASSALQGPNYGYTF. The rearrangement uses TRBV12-2 and TRBJ1-2; the tabulated D call, TRBD1, remains unverified against the DNA. TRBV12-2 is classified as a pseudogene. The CDR3 sequence is 15 residues long.